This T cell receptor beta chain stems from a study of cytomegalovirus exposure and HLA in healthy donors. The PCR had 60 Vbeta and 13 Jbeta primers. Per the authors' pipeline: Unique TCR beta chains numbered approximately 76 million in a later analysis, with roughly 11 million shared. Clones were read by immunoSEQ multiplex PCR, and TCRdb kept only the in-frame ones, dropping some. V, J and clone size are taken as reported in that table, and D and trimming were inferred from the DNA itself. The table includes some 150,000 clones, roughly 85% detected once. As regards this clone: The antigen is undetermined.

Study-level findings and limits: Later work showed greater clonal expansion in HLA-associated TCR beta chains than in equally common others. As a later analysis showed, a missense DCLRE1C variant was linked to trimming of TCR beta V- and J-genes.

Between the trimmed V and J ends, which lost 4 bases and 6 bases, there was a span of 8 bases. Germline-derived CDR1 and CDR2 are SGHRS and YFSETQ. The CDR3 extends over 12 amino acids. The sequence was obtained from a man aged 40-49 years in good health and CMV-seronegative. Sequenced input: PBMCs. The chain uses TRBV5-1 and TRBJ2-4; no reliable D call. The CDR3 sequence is CASSAARNIQYF. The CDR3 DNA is TGCGCCAGCAGCGCGGCCCGAAACATTCAGTACTTC.